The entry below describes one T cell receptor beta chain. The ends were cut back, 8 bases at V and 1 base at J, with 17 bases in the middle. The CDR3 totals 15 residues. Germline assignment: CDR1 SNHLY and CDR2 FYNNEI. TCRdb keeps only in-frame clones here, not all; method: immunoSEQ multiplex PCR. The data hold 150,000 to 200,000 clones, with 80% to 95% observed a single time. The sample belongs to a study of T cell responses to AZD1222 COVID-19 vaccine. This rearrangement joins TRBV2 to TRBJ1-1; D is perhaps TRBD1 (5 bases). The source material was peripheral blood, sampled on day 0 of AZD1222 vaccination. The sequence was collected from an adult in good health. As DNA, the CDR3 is TGTGCCAGCGAGGGAACCGGGACGCAGAACACTGAAGCTTTCTTT. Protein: CASEGTGTQNTEAFF.